Following are 11 T cell receptor beta chains from one sample sequenced in a study of blood T cell repertoires in COVID-19. Here immunoSEQ multiplex PCR was the method, and the copy in TCRdb shows in-frame clones only, minus some. The sample has approximately 140,000 clones, approximately 91% seen once. Sequencing was performed on peripheral blood. The receptors here all came from a man aged 50 or older with active or convalescent COVID-19.

This sequence joins TRBV15 and TRBJ2-3, with TRBD2 matching over 10 bases. Germline lookup yields CDR1 LNHNV and CDR2 YYDKDF (reference sequence). The CDR3 spans 15 residues. V trimming: 4 bases; J trimming: 4 bases; junction bases outside the gene matches: 5. The CDR3 coding sequence is TGTGCCACCAGCACTAGCGGGAGAGGCGCAGATACGCAGTATTTT. It translates to CATSTSGRGADTQYF.

The CDR3 sequence: CACALESRTDTQYF. The DNA of the CDR3 is TGTGCCTGCGCGCTGGAGTCCCGGACAGATACGCAGTATTTT. The genes are TRBV2 and TRBJ2-3; D not certain. The CDR3 is 14 residues long. Per germline, CDR1 SNHLY and CDR2 FYNNEI. The V end was cut by 11 bases, the J end by 3 bases, with 18 bases between.

The V and J genes are TRBV18 and TRBJ1-1; TRBD1 aligns across 9 bases. The germline gives CDR1 KGHSH, CDR2 LQKENI. The CDR3 is 18 residues long. Trimming at V came to 2 bases and at J to 1 base, leaving 11 bases not matched to a gene. The CDR3 DNA is TGTGCCAGCTCACCATATTTGGATTCGGGACAGGGGAACACTGAAGCTTTCTTT. It codes for CASSPYLDSGQGNTEAFF.

The V gene is TRBV2, the J gene TRBJ2-4, with D perhaps matching TRBD2 (6 bases). V gave up 6 bases and J gave up 1 base, with 19 bases separating them. Germline V gives CDR1 SNHLY, CDR2 FYNNEI. The CDR3 is made up of 17 amino acids. The CDR3 nucleotides read TGTGCCAGCAGGGAGGGTGTCCTAGAGAGGGCCAAAAACATTCAGTACTTC. It codes for CASREGVLERAKNIQYF.

The chain joins TRBV4-3 to TRBJ1-5; no firm D call. CDR1 and CDR2 from the germline V gene are LGHNA and YSLEER. This CDR3 comprises 16 residues. Trimming pared 0 bases from V and 0 bases from J, leaving 9 bases between. DNA for the CDR3: TGCGCCAGCAGCCAAGAGGGCAGGCCTAGCAATCAGCCCCAGCATTTT. This encodes CASSQEGRPSNQPQHF.

V usage is TRBV6-5 and J usage is TRBJ2-5, with D possibly being TRBD1 (5 bases). Trimming shortened V by 5 bases and J by 4 bases, and 14 bases separated the two germline ends. This CDR3 has 14 amino acids. Germline V gene sequence: CDR1 MNHEY, CDR2 SVGAGI. The DNA of the CDR3 is TGTGCCAGCAGTACATCAGGGTTGGGAGAGACCCAGTACTTC. Translating it yields CASSTSGLGETQYF.

The rearrangement links TRBV7-9 to TRBJ1-1; the D is unclear. With 1 base removed from V and 5 bases from J, the gap between germline ends came to 14 bases. CDR3 length equals 15 residues. Germline lookup yields CDR1 SEHNR and CDR2 FQNEAQ (reference sequence). DNA of the CDR3: TGTGCCAGCAGCTTAGACGGTTGGCAGGCGACTGAAGCTTTCTTT. Encoded protein: CASSLDGWQATEAFF.

The chain is built from TRBV19 and TRBJ2-7; maybe TRBD2 (6 bases). This CDR3 has 13 residues. Germline V lookup: CDR1 LNHDA, CDR2 SQIVND (reference sequence). Trimming pared 2 bases from V and 7 bases from J, leaving 12 bases between. In nucleotides, the CDR3 is TGTGCCAGTAGTATATCGGCGGGATGGGAGCAGTACTTC. Its translation is CASSISAGWEQYF.

The V and J genes are TRBV15 and TRBJ1-5, with 7 bases aligning to TRBD1. V dropped 1 base and J dropped 8; count of bases not matched to a gene: 11. Germline CDR1 is LNHNV and CDR2 is YYDKDF (reference sequence). This CDR3 has 16 residues. The CDR3: CATSRAWDSLVKPQHF. The CDR3 DNA sequence: TGTGCCACCAGCAGAGCGTGGGACAGCTTAGTTAAGCCCCAGCATTTT.

This clone has just a few counts. The rearrangement links TRBV4-1 to TRBJ2-6, with 9 positions matching TRBD1. V gave up 1 base and J gave up 3 bases; unmatched junction bases: 13. The CDR3 is 20 residues long. From germline, CDR1 is MGHRA and CDR2 YSYEKL. CDR3: CASSQGPPGQGGYGANVLTF. The CDR3 region has the DNA TGCGCCAGCAGCCAAGGTCCGCCGGGACAGGGAGGCTATGGGGCCAACGTCCTGACTTTC.

The V call is TRBV5-4, the J call TRBJ2-7; D remains unclear. The CDR3 runs 15 residues. Germline loops: CDR1 SGHNT, CDR2 YYREEE (reference sequence). Trimming took off 5 bases at V and 2 bases at J, with 17 bases between the two ends. CDR3 nucleotides: TGTGCCAGCAGTCAGTCCCCGGGTCGAGCCTACGAGCAGTACTTC. Translating gives CASSQSPGRAYEQYF. Full variable domain (outside the CDR3, taken from reference TRBV5-4 and TRBJ2-7): ETGVTQSPTHLIKTRGQQVTLRCSSQSGHNTVSWYQQALGQGPQFIFQYYREEENGRGNFPPRFSGLQFPNYSSELNVNALELDDSALYLCASSQSPGRAYEQYFGPGTRLTVT.